The clone carrying this TCR beta chain was counted once. CDR1 and CDR2 (germline): SGHNT, YENEEA. This CDR3 is built from 14 residues. V lost 5 bases and J lost 4, with 15 bases in between. This sample stems from a study of blood T cell repertoires in COVID-19. Across the whole study: COVID-19 samples, acute and convalescent, were from the United States, Italy and Spain. PBMCs, B-cell-depleted T cells, or T cells provided the cDNA or gDNA that made up the material.

Per the original data handling: Counts of nucleated cells, estimated from reference gene primer amplification, were obtained. Profiling relied on immunoSEQ multiplex PCR, and the TCRdb table lists in-frame clones only, not all of them. The V and J calls and clone size come from that table; D and trimming were worked out from the DNA. In the table there are fewer than 300,000 clones, about 86% of which are singletons. This clonotype originated in a woman aged 60 to 75 with active or convalescent COVID-19. The rearrangement joins TRBV11-3 to TRBJ2-7; tentatively, D is TRBD1 (7 bases). The sequencing sample was made of peripheral blood. Here the CDR3 reads CASSPGGTEYEQYF. The CDR3 DNA reads TGTGCCAGCAGCCCAGGGGGGACAGAGTACGAGCAGTACTTC.